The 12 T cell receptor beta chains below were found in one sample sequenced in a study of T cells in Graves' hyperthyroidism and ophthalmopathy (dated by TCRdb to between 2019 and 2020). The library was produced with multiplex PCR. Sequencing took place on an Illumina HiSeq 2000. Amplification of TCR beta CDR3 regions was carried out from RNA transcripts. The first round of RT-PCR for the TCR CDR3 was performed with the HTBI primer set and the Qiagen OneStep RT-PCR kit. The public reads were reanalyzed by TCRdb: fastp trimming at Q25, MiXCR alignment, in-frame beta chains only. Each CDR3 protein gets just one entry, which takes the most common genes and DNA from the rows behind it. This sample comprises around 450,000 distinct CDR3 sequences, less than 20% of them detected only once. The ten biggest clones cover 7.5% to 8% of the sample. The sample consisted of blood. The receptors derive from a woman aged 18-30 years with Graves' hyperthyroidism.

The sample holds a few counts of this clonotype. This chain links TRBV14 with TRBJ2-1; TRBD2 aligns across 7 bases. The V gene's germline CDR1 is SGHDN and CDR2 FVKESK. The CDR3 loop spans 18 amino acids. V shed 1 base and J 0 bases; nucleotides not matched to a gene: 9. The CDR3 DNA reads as TGTGCCAGCAGCCAAGGTGGCCGGGAGGTCTACTCCTACAATGAGCAGTTCTTC. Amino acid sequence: CASSQGGREVYSYNEQFF.

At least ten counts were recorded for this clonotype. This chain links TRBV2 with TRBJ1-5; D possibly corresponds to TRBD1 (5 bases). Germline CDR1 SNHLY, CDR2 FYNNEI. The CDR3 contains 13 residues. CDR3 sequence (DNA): TGTGCGAGCGAGCAGGGTGGCGGACAGCCCCAGCATTTT. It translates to CASEQGGGQPQHF.

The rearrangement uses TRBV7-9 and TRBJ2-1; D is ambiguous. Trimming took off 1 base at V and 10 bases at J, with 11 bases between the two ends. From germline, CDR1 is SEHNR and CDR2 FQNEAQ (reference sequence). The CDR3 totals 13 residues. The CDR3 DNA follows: TGTGCCAGCAGCTTAGATGGCGACCGCGAGCAGTTCTTC. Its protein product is CASSLDGDREQFF.

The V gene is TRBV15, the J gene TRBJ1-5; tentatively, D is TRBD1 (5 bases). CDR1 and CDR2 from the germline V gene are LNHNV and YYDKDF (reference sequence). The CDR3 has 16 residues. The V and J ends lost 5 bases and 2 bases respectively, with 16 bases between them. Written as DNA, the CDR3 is TGTGCCACCAGCCATCGGGGGATAGGGGGCAATCAGCCCCAGCATTTT. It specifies CATSHRGIGGNQPQHF. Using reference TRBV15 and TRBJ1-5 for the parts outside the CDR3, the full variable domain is DAMVIQNPRYQVTQFGKPVTLSCSQTLNHNVMYWYQQKSSQAPKLLFHYYDKDFNNEADTPDNFQSRRPNTSFCFLDIRSPGLGDTAMYLCATSHRGIGGNQPQHFGDGTRLSIL.

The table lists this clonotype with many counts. The CDR3 bases are TGCAGTGCTAGAGCGGGGGGGCCGGAGGAGACCCAGTACTTC. This sequence encodes CSARAGGPEETQYF. The chain has TRBV20-1 and TRBJ2-5; 8 nucleotides line up with TRBD2. The V segment lost 1 base and the J segment 5 bases; nucleotides outside the gene matches: 6. The CDR3 spans 14 residues. Per the germline V gene, CDR1 is DFQATT and CDR2 is SNEGSKA (reference sequence).

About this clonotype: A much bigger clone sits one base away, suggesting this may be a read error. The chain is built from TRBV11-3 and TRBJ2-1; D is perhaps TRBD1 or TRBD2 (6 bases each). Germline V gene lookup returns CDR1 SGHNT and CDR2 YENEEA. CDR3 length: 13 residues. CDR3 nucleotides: TGTGCCAGCAGCTCGGGGGCCCGGGATGAGCAGCTCTTC. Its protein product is CASSSGARDEQLF.

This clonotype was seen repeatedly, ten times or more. In DNA form, the CDR3 reads TGTGCCAGCAGTACCGCAGGAGGGCTTCAAGAGACCCAGTACTTC. Translation gives CASSTAGGLQETQYF. The chain couples TRBV6-1 to TRBJ2-5; D is perhaps TRBD2 (6 bases). The CDR3 length is 15 residues. Trimming took 5 bases from V and 2 from J, leaving 15 bases between them. CDR1 and CDR2 from the germline V gene are MNHNS and SASEGT.

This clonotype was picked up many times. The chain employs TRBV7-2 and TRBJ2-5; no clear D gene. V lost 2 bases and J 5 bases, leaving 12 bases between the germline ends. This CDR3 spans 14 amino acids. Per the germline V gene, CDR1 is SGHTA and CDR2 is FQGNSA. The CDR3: CASSLKSLEETQYF. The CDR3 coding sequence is TGTGCCAGCAGCTTAAAGAGTCTAGAGGAGACCCAGTACTTC.

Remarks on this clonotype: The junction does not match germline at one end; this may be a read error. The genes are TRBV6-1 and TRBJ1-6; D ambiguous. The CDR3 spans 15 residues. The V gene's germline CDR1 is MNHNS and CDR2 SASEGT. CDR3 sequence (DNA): TGTGCCAGCGGTGAGGGAAGCTCCTGTAATTCACCCCTCCACTTT. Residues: CASGEGSSCNSPLHF.

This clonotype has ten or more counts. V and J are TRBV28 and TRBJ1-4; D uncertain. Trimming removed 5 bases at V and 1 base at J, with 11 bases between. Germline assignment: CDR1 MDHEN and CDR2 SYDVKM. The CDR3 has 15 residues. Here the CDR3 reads CASSPPRGTNEKLFF. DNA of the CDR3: TGTGCCAGCAGTCCGCCCCGAGGAACTAATGAAAAACTGTTTTTT.

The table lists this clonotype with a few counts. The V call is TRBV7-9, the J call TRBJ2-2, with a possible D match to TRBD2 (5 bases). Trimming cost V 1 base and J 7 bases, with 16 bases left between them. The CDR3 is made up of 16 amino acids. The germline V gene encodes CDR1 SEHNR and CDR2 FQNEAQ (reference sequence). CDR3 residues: CASSLDPPSWGGELFF. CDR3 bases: TGTGCCAGCAGCTTAGACCCCCCTAGCTGGGGCGGGGAGCTGTTTTTT. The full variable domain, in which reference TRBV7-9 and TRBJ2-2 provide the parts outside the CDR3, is DTGVSQNPRHKITKRGQNVTFRCDPISEHNRLYWYRQTLGQGPEFLTYFQNEAQLEKSRLLSDRFSAERPKGSFSTLEIQRTEQGDSAMYLCASSLDPPSWGGELFFGEGSRLTVL.

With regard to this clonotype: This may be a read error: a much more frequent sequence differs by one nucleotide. The CDR3 is CSVEDQAKDTQYF. The CDR3 DNA follows: TGCAGCGTTGAAGATCAGGCGAAAGATACGCAGTATTTT. The chain combines TRBV29-1 with TRBJ2-3; D is uncertain. CDR3 length: 13 amino acids. Germline-derived CDR1 and CDR2 are SQVTM and ANQGSEA. Trimming took 0 bases from V and 5 from J, leaving 9 bases between them.